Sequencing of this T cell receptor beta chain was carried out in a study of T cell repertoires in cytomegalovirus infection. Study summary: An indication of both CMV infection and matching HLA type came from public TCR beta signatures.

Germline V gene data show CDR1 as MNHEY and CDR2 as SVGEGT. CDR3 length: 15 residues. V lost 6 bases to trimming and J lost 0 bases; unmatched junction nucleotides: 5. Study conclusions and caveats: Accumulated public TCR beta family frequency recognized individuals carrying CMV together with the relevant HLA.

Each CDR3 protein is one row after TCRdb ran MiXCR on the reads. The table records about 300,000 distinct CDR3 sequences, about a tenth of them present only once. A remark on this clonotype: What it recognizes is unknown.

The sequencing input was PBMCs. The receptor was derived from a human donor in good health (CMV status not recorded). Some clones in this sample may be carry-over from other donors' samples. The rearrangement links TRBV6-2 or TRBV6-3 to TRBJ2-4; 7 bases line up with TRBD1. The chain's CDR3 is CASSRDSLAKNIQYF. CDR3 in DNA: TGTGCCAGCAGCCGGGACAGTCTAGCCAAAAACATTCAGTACTTC.